Included here is one T cell receptor (beta chain) sequence, with context. Combining a sample-barcoded 5' primer with a J-beta primer mix, a second PCR ran for about 7 to 12 cycles. Per sample, CDR3-containing paired-end reads numbered at least 2.5 million. TCRdb used MiXCR to reprocess the 5' RACE reads, holding one entry per CDR3 protein. The data hold around 500,000 distinct CDR3 sequences, with 40% to 50% observed a single time. The entry originates in a study of blood T cells in healthy people across ages. Sequencing input: blood. The sequence came from a man aged 80 or over in good health.

CDR3 nucleotide sequence: TGTGCCACCAGCAGAGATTTGCGACTAGCGGGGGGGTATTTT. Translation: CATSRDLRLAGGYF. J is TRBJ2-3 and V is TRBV15; TRBD2 agrees at 13 bases. Losses at the gene ends were 0 bases for V and 14 bases for J; bases not matched to a gene: 5. In germline, CDR1 is LNHNV, CDR2 YYDKDF (reference sequence). This CDR3 spans 14 amino acids.